The clone carrying this TCR beta chain has just a few counts. Its specificity is unknown. The investigators amplified TCR beta CDR3 regions from RNA transcripts. In the first-round RT-PCR of the TCR CDR3, the HTBI primer set was used. TCRdb called the multiplex PCR reads again in MiXCR, with one record for every CDR3 protein. The repertoire holds about 640,000 distinct CDR3 sequences, with less than 25% as singletons. Germline V gene lookup returns CDR1 SGHVS and CDR2 FQNEAQ. Trimming took 5 bases from V and 8 from J; bases not matched to a gene: 9. The CDR3 runs 17 residues. The data originate from a study of T cells in Graves' hyperthyroidism and ophthalmopathy. Overall study findings and caveats: The model's output predicted ophthalmopathy at a median of around 6.9 months prior to onset.

The genes are TRBV7-8 and TRBJ2-1; 16 bases fit TRBD2. The source of this sequence is a man aged 30-40 years with Graves' ophthalmopathy. The sequenced sample consisted of blood. In DNA, the CDR3 is TGTGCCAGCAGCCAGGGACTAGCGGGAGGGCGTCGGGATGAGCAGTTCTTC. It specifies CASSQGLAGGRRDEQFF.